These 12 T cell receptor beta chains were sequenced from one sample in a study of T cells expressing NK-cell markers. From its re-call of the 5' RACE reads, TCRdb lists each CDR3 protein once, without DNA. This repertoire includes around 470,000 distinct CDR3 sequences. What was sequenced was blood T cells: a sorted CD56 or NKG2C T cell subset, CD4+ or CD8+ T cells, or bulk PBMC T cells (not recorded which). These receptors all come from a woman between 50 and 59 years old in good health.

The chain joins TRBV25-1 to TRBJ2-6. The CDR3 runs to 14 residues. CDR1 and CDR2 from the germline V gene are MGHDK and SYGVNS. CDR3 region: CASSAYSGANVLTF.

V and J are TRBV20-1 and TRBJ1-1; TCRdb indicates TRBD1, and absent DNA this call remains unverified. This CDR3 is 12 amino acids long. Germline V CDR1 and CDR2: DFQATT, SNEGSKA (reference sequence). CDR3 amino acids: CSAGSGTGIAFF.

The chain couples TRBV12-3 or TRBV12-4 to TRBJ1-1; the D gene TCRdb calls, TRBD1, cannot be checked with no DNA. The CDR3 has 14 amino acids. CDR3 sequence reads: CASRATGANTEAFF.

This rearrangement joins TRBV9 to TRBJ1-2; without DNA, the TCRdb call of TRBD1 cannot be checked. Looked up from germline, CDR1 is SGDLS and CDR2 is YYNGEE. There are 13 residues in the CDR3. CDR3 protein: CASSAAGGDGYTF.

The rearrangement uses TRBV19 and TRBJ2-1; with no DNA, the TCRdb D assignment of TRBD1 cannot be verified. This CDR3 region has 19 residues. The germline V gene has CDR1 LNHDA and CDR2 SQIVND (reference sequence). The CDR3 loop reads CASSGDTFLQRSSYNEQFF.

The chain combines TRBV18 with TRBJ2-3; TCRdb's assignment of TRBD1 cannot be checked, as there is no DNA. The CDR3 is made up of 14 amino acids. Germline V gene sequence: CDR1 KGHSH, CDR2 LQKENI. The CDR3 loop is CASSSQGATDTQYF.

V and J are TRBV24-1 and TRBJ2-1; TCRdb proposes TRBD1, but this gene call is untestable without DNA. The CDR3 runs to 13 residues. The germline CDR1 and CDR2 sequences are KGHDR and SFDVKD. The CDR3 region is CATRARAYNEQFF.

The CDR3 sequence is CASSGQGGEETQYF. J is TRBJ2-5 and V is TRBV7-2; TCRdb returns TRBD1, unconfirmable since there is no DNA. This CDR3 is 14 amino acids long. Germline values: CDR1 SGHTA, CDR2 FQGNSA.

This rearrangement joins TRBV21-1 to TRBJ2-4. TRBV21-1 is an annotated pseudogene. CDR3 length: 14 amino acids. CDR3 loop: CASSKAPEKNIQYF.

This chain uses TRBV29-1 with TRBJ1-4; TCRdb returns TRBD1, unconfirmable since there is no DNA. CDR3 length equals 14 residues. The germline V gene encodes CDR1 SQVTM and CDR2 ANQGSEA. The CDR3 protein is CSVEDSGHGEKLFF.

V is TRBV5-1 and J is TRBJ1-1. The CDR3 has 17 amino acids. Germline assignment: CDR1 SGHRS and CDR2 YFSETQ. Here the CDR3 reads CASSLERPANMNTEAFF.

J is TRBJ2-3 and V is TRBV18; TCRdb returns TRBD2, unconfirmable since there is no DNA. Germline V gene data show CDR1 as KGHSH and CDR2 as LQKENI. CDR3 length equals 14 residues. The CDR3 protein is CASSPGLGGNTQYF.